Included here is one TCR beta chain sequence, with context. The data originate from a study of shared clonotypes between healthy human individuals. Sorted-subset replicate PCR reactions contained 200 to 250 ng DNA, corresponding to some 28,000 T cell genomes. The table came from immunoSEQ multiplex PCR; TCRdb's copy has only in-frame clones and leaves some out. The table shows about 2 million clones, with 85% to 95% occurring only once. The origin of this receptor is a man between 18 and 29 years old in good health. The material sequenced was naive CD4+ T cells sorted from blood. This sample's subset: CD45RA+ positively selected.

CDR3 DNA: TGTGCCAGCAGGAAACAGGGGGCGGTCACCGGGGAGCTGTTTTTT. Translated, it gives CASRKQGAVTGELFF. The chain uses TRBV6-1 and TRBJ2-2; 9 nucleotides agree with TRBD1. Germline V gene sequence: CDR1 MNHNS, CDR2 SASEGT. The J segment lost 4 bases and the V segment lost 6 bases, leaving 6 bases of the junction unmatched. The CDR3 spans 15 residues.